Shown below are 3 T cell receptor beta chains from a single sample sequenced in a study of T cell repertoires in MIS-A myocarditis. Repertoires were generated with immunoSEQ multiplex PCR, while TCRdb's copy carries only in-frame clones and drops some. This table has 15,000 or so clones, around two thirds appearing once. Sample: left ventricle heart tissue obtained at autopsy. The receptors derive from a man aged 18 to 30 with fulminant myocarditis from multisystem inflammatory syndrome in adults (MIS-A) after COVID-19.

The chain has TRBV6-5 and TRBJ1-5, with D possibly matching TRBD1 (5 bases). V lost 8 bases and J 9 bases, leaving 23 bases between the germline ends. The CDR3 loop spans 15 amino acids. Per the germline V gene, CDR1 is MNHEY and CDR2 is SVGAGI. CDR3 protein: CASAMGRLGSLPQHF. CDR3 bases: TGTGCCAGCGCAATGGGACGGCTAGGATCTCTGCCCCAGCATTTT.

This chain links TRBV2 with TRBJ2-1, with 8 bases lining up with TRBD2. Germline-derived CDR1 and CDR2 are SNHLY and FYNNEI. The CDR3 sequence is 15 residues long. V was pared by 7 bases and J by 2 bases, with 7 bases of the junction left unmatched. The CDR3: CASTQSSGAYNEQFF. In DNA form, the CDR3 reads TGTGCCAGCACCCAGAGTAGCGGGGCCTACAATGAGCAGTTCTTC.

This chain uses TRBV13 with TRBJ2-5; 8 bases match TRBD1. The germline gives CDR1 PRHDT, CDR2 FYEKMQ (reference sequence). The CDR3 extends over 15 amino acids. The ends lost 4 bases at V and 4 bases at J; junction bases unmatched: 8. CDR3 sequence: CASSSWDRTLETQYF. The CDR3 DNA reads TGTGCCAGCAGCTCCTGGGACAGGACTTTAGAGACCCAGTACTTC.